The 8 T cell receptor beta chains listed next were all sequenced from one sample in a study of cytomegalovirus exposure and HLA in healthy donors. In the PCR, 60 Vbeta and 13 Jbeta primers were used. Libraries were prepared by immunoSEQ multiplex PCR; TCRdb keeps only in-frame clonotypes and omits some of them. The sample consists of fewer than 250,000 clones, roughly 82% of them appearing once. The sample taken for sequencing was PBMCs. These receptors originate from a man aged 40-55 years in good health and CMV-seropositive.

This clone was observed a handful of times. The chain uses TRBV28 and TRBJ2-7; maybe TRBD1 (5 bases). Per the germline V gene, CDR1 is MDHEN and CDR2 is SYDVKM. The CDR3 sequence is 14 residues long. V was trimmed by 8 bases and J by 0 bases, leaving 14 bases between them. CDR3: CASYQAGHSYEQYF. Written as DNA, the CDR3 is TGTGCCAGCTACCAGGCAGGACACTCCTACGAGCAGTACTTC.

V is TRBV29-1 and J is TRBJ1-2, with D tentatively TRBD1 (5 bases). The CDR3 totals 13 residues. V shed 5 bases and J shed 4 bases, with 14 bases lying between them. The germline CDR1 and CDR2 sequences are SQVTM and ANQGSEA. CDR3 residues: CSVSVAQGYGYTF. In DNA, the CDR3 is TGCAGCGTTTCCGTCGCCCAGGGCTATGGCTACACCTTC.

This rearrangement joins TRBV18 to TRBJ1-4; D may be TRBD1 (6 bases). CDR1 and CDR2 from the germline V gene are KGHSH and LQKENI. The CDR3 runs to 15 residues. V lost 5 bases, J lost 6 bases, and 16 bases lay in between. CDR3: CASSANREGYEKLFF. Here the CDR3 DNA reads TGTGCCAGCTCAGCTAACAGGGAAGGGTATGAAAAACTGTTTTTT.

The gene calls are TRBV6-5 and TRBJ2-1; 8 positions agree with TRBD2. V lost 6 bases and J lost 0; bases outside the gene matches: 4. The CDR3 totals 15 residues. In germline, CDR1 is MNHEY, CDR2 SVGAGI. Here the CDR3 DNA reads TGTGCCAGCAGGGACAGCGGGGGCTCCTACAATGAGCAGTTCTTC. Its protein is CASRDSGGSYNEQFF.

This clone was detected once. This chain links TRBV6-6 with TRBJ2-2; possible D gene TRBD2, 6 bases. With 6 bases removed from V and 0 bases from J, the gap between germline ends came to 11 bases. This CDR3 contains 15 residues. Germline lookup yields CDR1 MNHNY and CDR2 SVGAGI (reference sequence). The CDR3 region is CASSRAGPNTGELFF. The CDR3 nucleotides read TGTGCCAGCAGCAGGGCGGGGCCGAACACCGGGGAGCTGTTTTTT.

The chain carries TRBV7-9 and TRBJ1-5; tentative D call: TRBD1 (5 bases). CDR3 size: 12 residues. V lost 5 bases and J 6 bases, leaving 8 bases between the germline ends. Germline CDR1 is SEHNR and CDR2 is FQNEAQ (reference sequence). The chain's CDR3 is CASSKGAQPQHF. CDR3 DNA sequence: TGTGCCAGCAGCAAAGGGGCTCAGCCCCAGCATTTT. Together with reference TRBV7-9 and TRBJ1-5, the CDR3 gives the full variable domain: DTGVSQNPRHKITKRGQNVTFRCDPISEHNRLYWYRQTLGQGPEFLTYFQNEAQLEKSRLLSDRFSAERPKGSFSTLEIQRTEQGDSAMYLCASSKGAQPQHFGDGTRLSIL.

V and J are TRBV7-2 and TRBJ2-7, with TRBD2 as a possible D gene (6 bases). Germline CDR1 SGHTA, CDR2 FQGNSA. The CDR3 runs to 15 residues. Trimming took 3 bases from V and 3 from J, leaving 15 bases between them. CDR3 coding DNA: TGTGCCAGCAGCTTCACGGGAGCCCCGGGCTACGAGCAGTACTTC. Translation gives CASSFTGAPGYEQYF.

This clone was seen only once. The rearrangement joins TRBV6-5 to TRBJ1-1; no definite D call. Trimming cost V 0 bases and J 1 base, with 6 bases left between them. Germline CDR1 reads MNHEY; CDR2 reads SVGAGI. CDR3 length equals 14 residues. This chain's CDR3 is CASSYSQENTEAFF. Here the CDR3 DNA reads TGTGCCAGCAGTTACTCACAAGAGAACACTGAAGCTTTCTTT.